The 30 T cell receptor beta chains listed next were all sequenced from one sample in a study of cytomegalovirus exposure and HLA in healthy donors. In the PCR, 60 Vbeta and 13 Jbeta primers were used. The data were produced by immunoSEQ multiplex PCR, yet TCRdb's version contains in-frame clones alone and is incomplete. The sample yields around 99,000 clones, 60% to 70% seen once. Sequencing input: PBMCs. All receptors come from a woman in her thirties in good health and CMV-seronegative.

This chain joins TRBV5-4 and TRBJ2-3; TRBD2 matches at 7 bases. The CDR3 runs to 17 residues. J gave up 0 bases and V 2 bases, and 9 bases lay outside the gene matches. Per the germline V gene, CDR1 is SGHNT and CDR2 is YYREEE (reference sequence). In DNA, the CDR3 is TGTGCCAGCAGCTTAGCTCGAGCGGGGCTGAGCACAGATACGCAGTATTTT. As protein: CASSLARAGLSTDTQYF.

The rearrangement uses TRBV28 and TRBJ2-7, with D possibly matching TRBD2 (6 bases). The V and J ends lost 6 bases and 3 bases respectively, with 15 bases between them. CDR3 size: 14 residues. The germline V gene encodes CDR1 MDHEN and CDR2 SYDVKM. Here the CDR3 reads CASRATGTFYEQYF. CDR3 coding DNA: TGTGCCAGCAGAGCTACCGGGACTTTCTACGAGCAGTACTTC.

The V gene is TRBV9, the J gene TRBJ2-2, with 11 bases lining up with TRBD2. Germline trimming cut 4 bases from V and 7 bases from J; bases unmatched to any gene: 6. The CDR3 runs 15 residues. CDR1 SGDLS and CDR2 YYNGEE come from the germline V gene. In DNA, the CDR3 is TGTGCCAGCAGCACCCTAGCGGGAGGTGGCGGGGAGCTGTTTTTT. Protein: CASSTLAGGGGELFF. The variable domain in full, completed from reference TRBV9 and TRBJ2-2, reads DSGVTQTPKHLITATGQRVTLRCSPRSGDLSVYWYQQSLDQGLQFLIQYYNGEERAKGNILERFSAQQFPDLHSELNLSSLELGDSALYFCASSTLAGGGGELFFGEGSRLTVL.

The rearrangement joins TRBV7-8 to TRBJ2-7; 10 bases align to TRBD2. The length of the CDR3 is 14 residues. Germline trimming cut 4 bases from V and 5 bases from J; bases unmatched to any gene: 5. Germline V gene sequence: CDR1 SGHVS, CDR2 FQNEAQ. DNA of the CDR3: TGTGCCAGCAGCTCAACTAGCGGGATCGACGAGCAGTACTTC. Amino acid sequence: CASSSTSGIDEQYF.

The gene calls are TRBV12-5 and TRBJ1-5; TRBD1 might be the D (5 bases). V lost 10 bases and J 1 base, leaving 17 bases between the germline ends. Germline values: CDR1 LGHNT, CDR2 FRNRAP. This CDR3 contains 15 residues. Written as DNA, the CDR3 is TGTGCTACAGGGCCAGGACAAAGGAGCAATCAGCCCCAGCATTTT. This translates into CATGPGQRSNQPQHF.

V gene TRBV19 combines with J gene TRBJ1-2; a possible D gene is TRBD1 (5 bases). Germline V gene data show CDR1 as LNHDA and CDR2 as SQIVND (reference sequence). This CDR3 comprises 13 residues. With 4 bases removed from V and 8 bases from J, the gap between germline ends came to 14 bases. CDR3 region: CASSSGNRRGYTF. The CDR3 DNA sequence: TGTGCCAGTAGTAGTGGTAACAGGCGCGGCTACACCTTC.

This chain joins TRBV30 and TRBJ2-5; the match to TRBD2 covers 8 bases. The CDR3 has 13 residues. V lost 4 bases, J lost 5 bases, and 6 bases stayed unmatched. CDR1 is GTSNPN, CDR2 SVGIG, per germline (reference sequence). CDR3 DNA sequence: TGTGCCTGGATGCGGGGGGCGCGGGAGACCCAGTACTTC. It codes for CAWMRGARETQYF.

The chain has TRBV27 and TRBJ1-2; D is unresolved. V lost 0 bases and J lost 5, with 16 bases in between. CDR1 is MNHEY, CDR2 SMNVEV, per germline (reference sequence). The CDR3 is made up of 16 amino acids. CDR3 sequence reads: CASSLSTGSSGYGYTF. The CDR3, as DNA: TGTGCCAGCAGTTTATCTACGGGGTCGAGTGGTTATGGCTACACCTTC.

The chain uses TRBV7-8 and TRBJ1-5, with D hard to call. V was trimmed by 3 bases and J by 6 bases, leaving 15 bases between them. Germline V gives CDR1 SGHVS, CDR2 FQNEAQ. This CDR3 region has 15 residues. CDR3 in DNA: TGTGCCAGCAGCTTTCGCGGGGAGGCGGGTCAGCCCCAGCATTTT. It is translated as CASSFRGEAGQPQHF.

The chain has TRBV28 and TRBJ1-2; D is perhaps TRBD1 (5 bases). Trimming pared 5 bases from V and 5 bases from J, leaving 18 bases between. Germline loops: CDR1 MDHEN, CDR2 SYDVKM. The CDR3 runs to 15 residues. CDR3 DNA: TGTGCCAGCAGTCCCGAGGGGCGGGGGACTTATGGCTACACCTTC. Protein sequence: CASSPEGRGTYGYTF.

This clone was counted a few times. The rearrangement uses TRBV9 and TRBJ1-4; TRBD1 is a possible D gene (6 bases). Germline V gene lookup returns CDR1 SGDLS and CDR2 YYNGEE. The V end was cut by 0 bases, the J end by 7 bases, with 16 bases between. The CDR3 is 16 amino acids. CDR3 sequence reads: CASSVAEAGVGEKLFF. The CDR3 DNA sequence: TGTGCCAGCAGCGTAGCTGAGGCAGGGGTGGGTGAAAAACTGTTTTTT. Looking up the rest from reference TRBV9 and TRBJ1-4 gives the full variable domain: DSGVTQTPKHLITATGQRVTLRCSPRSGDLSVYWYQQSLDQGLQFLIQYYNGEERAKGNILERFSAQQFPDLHSELNLSSLELGDSALYFCASSVAEAGVGEKLFFGSGTQLSVL.

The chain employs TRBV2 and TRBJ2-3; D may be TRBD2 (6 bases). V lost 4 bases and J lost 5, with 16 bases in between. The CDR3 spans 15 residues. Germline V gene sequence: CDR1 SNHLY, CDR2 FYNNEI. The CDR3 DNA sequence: TGTGCCAGCAGTGGCCAGTTGGGGGGTCAAGATACGCAGTATTTT. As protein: CASSGQLGGQDTQYF.

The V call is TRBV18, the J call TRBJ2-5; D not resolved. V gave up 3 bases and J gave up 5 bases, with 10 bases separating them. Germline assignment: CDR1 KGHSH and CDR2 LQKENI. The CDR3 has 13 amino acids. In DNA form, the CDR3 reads TGTGCCAGCTCACCGCTAATCACTGAGACCCAGTACTTC. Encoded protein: CASSPLITETQYF.

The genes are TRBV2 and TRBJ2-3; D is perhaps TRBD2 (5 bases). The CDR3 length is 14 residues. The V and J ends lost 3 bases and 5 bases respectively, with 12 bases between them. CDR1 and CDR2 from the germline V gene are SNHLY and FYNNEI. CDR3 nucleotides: TGTGCCAGCAGTGACACGTTGGCGGGAGATACGCAGTATTTT. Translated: CASSDTLAGDTQYF.

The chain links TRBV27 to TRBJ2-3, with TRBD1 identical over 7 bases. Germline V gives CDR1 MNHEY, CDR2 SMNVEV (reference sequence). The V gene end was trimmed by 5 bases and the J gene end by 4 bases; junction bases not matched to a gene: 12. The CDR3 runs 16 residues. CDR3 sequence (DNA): TGTGCCAGCAGTCCCGAGGACAGGTCGGGGCCAGATACGCAGTATTTT. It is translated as CASSPEDRSGPDTQYF.

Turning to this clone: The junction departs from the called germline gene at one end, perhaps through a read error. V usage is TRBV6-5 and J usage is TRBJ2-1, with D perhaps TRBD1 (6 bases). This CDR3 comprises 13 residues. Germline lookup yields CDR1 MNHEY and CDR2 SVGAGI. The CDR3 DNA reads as TGTGCCAGCAGTTACTCGACAGGCCAGGGATGGATCTTC. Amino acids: CASSYSTGQGWIF.

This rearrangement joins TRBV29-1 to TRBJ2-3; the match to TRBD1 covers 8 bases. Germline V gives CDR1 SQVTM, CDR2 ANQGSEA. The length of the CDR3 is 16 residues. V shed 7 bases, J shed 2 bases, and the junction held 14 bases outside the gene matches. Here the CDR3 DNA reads TGCAGCGCCCTCCAGTCGGCAGGGGGCTACACAGATACGCAGTATTTT. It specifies CSALQSAGGYTDTQYF.

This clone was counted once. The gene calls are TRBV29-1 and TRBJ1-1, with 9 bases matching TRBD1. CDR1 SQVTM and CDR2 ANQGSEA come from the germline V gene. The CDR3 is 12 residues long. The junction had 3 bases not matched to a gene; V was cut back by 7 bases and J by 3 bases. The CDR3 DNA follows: TGCAGCGGGGACAGGGTTCACACTGAAGCTTTCTTT. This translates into CSGDRVHTEAFF.

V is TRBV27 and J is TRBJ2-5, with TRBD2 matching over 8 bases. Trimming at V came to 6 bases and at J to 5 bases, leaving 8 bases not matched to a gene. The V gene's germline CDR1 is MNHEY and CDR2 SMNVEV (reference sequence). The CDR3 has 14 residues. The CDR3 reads CASRGLGGWETQYF. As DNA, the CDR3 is TGTGCCAGCAGGGGACTAGGAGGATGGGAGACCCAGTACTTC.

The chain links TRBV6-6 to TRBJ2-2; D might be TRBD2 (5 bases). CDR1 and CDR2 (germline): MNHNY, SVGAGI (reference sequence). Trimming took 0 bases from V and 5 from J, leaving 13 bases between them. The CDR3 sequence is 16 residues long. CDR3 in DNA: TGTGCCAGCAGTTACTCGATGAGCGGTAGTACCGGGGAGCTGTTTTTT. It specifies CASSYSMSGSTGELFF.

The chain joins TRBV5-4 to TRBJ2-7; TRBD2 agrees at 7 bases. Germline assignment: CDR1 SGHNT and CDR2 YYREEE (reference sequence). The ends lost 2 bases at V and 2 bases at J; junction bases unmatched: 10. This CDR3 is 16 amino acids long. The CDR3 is CASSLGSGLKAYEQYF. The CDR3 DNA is TGTGCCAGCAGCTTAGGTTCGGGACTAAAGGCCTACGAGCAGTACTTC.

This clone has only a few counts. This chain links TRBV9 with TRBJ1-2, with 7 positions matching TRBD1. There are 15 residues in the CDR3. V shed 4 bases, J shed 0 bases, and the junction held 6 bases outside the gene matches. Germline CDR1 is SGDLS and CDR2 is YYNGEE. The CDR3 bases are TGTGCCAGCAGCCTTCAGGGACAGTCTAACTATGGCTACACCTTC. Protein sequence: CASSLQGQSNYGYTF. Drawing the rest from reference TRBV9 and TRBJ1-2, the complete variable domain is DSGVTQTPKHLITATGQRVTLRCSPRSGDLSVYWYQQSLDQGLQFLIQYYNGEERAKGNILERFSAQQFPDLHSELNLSSLELGDSALYFCASSLQGQSNYGYTFGSGTRLTVV.

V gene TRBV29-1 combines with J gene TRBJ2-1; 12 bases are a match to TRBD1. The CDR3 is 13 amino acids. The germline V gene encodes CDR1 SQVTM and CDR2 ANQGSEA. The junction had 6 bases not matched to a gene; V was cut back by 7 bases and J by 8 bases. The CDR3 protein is CSAAGTGGYEQFF. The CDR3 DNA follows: TGCAGCGCCGCCGGGACAGGGGGCTATGAGCAGTTCTTC.

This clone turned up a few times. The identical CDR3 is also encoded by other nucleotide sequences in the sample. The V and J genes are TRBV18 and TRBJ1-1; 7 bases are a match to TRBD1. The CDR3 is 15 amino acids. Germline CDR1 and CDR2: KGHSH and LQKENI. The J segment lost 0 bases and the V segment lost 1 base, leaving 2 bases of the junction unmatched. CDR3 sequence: CASSPLTGMNTEAFF. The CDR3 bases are TGTGCCAGCTCACCACTGACAGGGATGAACACTGAAGCTTTCTTT.

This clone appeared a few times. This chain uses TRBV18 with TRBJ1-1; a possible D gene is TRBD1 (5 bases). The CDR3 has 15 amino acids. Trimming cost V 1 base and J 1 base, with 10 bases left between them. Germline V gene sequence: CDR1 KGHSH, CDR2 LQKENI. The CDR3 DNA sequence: TGTGCCAGCTCACCACGGGGGGGAGAGAACACTGAAGCTTTCTTT. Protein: CASSPRGGENTEAFF.

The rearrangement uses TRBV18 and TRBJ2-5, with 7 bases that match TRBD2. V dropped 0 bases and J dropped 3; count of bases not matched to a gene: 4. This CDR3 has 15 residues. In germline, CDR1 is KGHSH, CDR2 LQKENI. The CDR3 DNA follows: TGTGCCAGCTCACCACCGGGGAGGGCCAAAGAGACCCAGTACTTC. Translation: CASSPPGRAKETQYF.

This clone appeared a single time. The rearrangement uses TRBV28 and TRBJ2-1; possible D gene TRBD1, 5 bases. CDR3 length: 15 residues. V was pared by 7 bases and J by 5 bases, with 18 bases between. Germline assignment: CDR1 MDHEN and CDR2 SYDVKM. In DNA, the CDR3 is TGTGCCAGCATTGGGGCCCCACCCTCTGACAATGAGCAGTTCTTC. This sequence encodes CASIGAPPSDNEQFF.

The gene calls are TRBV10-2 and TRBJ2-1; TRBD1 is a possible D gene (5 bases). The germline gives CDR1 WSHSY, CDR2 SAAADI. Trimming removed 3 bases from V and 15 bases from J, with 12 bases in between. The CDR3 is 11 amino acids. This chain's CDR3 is CASSDSAGMFF. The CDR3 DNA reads TGCGCCAGCAGTGATAGTGCAGGGATGTTCTTC.

CDR3: CASSSAGDQETQYF. Written as DNA, the CDR3 is TGTGCCAGCAGCTCCGCAGGGGACCAAGAGACCCAGTACTTC. The V call is TRBV7-3, the J call TRBJ2-5; tentatively, D is TRBD1 (6 bases). This CDR3 has 14 amino acids. The germline CDR1 and CDR2 sequences are SGHTA and FQGTGA. V lost 4 bases, J lost 0 bases, and 9 bases lay in between.

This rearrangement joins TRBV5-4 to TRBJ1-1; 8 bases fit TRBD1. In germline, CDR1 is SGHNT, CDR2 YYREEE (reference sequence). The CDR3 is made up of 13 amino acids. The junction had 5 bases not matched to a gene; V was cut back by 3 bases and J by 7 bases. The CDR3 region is CASSSDRVVEAFF. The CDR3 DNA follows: TGTGCCAGCAGCTCGGACAGGGTGGTTGAAGCTTTCTTT.